The 24 T cell receptor beta chains in this list originate from one sample, sequenced in a study of cytomegalovirus exposure and HLA in healthy donors. Vbeta (60) and Jbeta (13) primers were used in the PCR. Clones were read by immunoSEQ multiplex PCR, and TCRdb kept only the in-frame ones, dropping some. The repertoire holds approximately 30,000 clones, with roughly two fifths as singletons. The sequenced sample was PBMCs. These receptors were obtained from a woman aged 45-59 years in good health and CMV-seronegative.

The rearrangement uses TRBV19 and TRBJ2-3; weak D call: TRBD1 (6 bases). V was pared by 6 bases and J by 3 bases, with 10 bases between. The length of the CDR3 is 13 residues. Germline V gene data show CDR1 as LNHDA and CDR2 as SQIVND (reference sequence). DNA of the CDR3: TGTGCCAGTAGACCTACAGGGACAGATACGCAGTATTTT. Protein: CASRPTGTDTQYF.

The chain uses TRBV4-1 and TRBJ2-1, with a tentative D call TRBD2 (6 bases). Germline V gene lookup returns CDR1 MGHRA and CDR2 YSYEKL. The V end was cut by 3 bases, the J end by 4 bases, with 16 bases between. The CDR3 sequence is 16 residues long. CDR3 region: CASSHAGVAAYNEQFF. As DNA, the CDR3 is TGCGCCAGCAGCCACGCCGGGGTAGCGGCATACAATGAGCAGTTCTTC.

The rearrangement uses TRBV7-8 and TRBJ2-7; TRBD1 matches at 11 bases. The CDR3 totals 16 residues. V was pared by 1 base and J by 5 bases, with 7 bases of the junction left unmatched. Germline values: CDR1 SGHVS, CDR2 FQNEAQ. The CDR3 bases are TGTGCCAGCAGCTTAGTACGGACAGGGGGCTTTAACGAGCAGTACTTC. Translated: CASSLVRTGGFNEQYF.

V is TRBV7-9 and J is TRBJ2-2; TRBD1 might be the D (5 bases). V was pared by 8 bases and J by 8 bases, with 21 bases between. The length of the CDR3 is 15 residues. The germline V gene encodes CDR1 SEHNR and CDR2 FQNEAQ (reference sequence). The CDR3 bases are TGTGCCAGCCAAGCAGGGTTTCTCCCCACTGGGGAGCTGTTTTTT. Translation gives CASQAGFLPTGELFF.

V and J are TRBV4-1 and TRBJ1-2; 8 bases align to TRBD1. Per the germline V gene, CDR1 is MGHRA and CDR2 is YSYEKL. The CDR3 has 16 amino acids. The V and J ends lost 0 bases and 3 bases, in that order; junction bases with no gene match: 6. CDR3 DNA sequence: TGCGCCAGCAGCCAAGATTTGGCAGGGGGCGACTATGGCTACACCTTC. This encodes CASSQDLAGGDYGYTF.

The chain combines TRBV6-5 with TRBJ2-7, with D tentatively TRBD2 (6 bases). Trimming cost V 8 bases and J 0 bases, with 17 bases left between them. From germline, CDR1 is MNHEY and CDR2 SVGAGI. The CDR3 has 15 residues. The CDR3 DNA reads TGTGCCAGCTCCCGGAGGGCTACGAGCTCCTACGAGCAGTACTTC. This gives the protein CASSRRATSSYEQYF.

V and J are TRBV15 and TRBJ2-7; D is unresolved. Germline V gene data show CDR1 as LNHNV and CDR2 as YYDKDF (reference sequence). CDR3 size: 14 residues. The V end was cut by 0 bases, the J end by 6 bases, with 12 bases between. The chain's CDR3 is CATSRESPPLEQYF. CDR3 sequence (DNA): TGTGCCACCAGCAGAGAAAGCCCCCCCCTCGAGCAGTACTTC.

The chain combines TRBV7-3 with TRBJ2-1; TRBD2 aligns across 8 bases. CDR1 is SGHTA, CDR2 FQGTGA, per germline. V dropped 4 bases and J dropped 10; count of bases not matched to a gene: 12. The CDR3 loop spans 15 amino acids. CDR3 in amino acids: CASSSVAGSVREQFF. The CDR3, as DNA: TGTGCCAGCAGCTCCGTAGCGGGGAGCGTTCGGGAGCAGTTCTTC.

The V gene is TRBV11-1, the J gene TRBJ2-3; 8 nucleotides agree with TRBD1. J lost 5 bases, V lost 4 bases, and 17 bases had no gene match. Germline loops: CDR1 SGHAT, CDR2 FQDESV (reference sequence). The CDR3 has 18 residues. CDR3 DNA sequence: TGTGCCAGCAGCTATCTCAAAACGGACAGGGAGGCGGTAGATACGCAGTATTTT. Protein: CASSYLKTDREAVDTQYF. Complete variable domain (other parts from reference TRBV11-1 and TRBJ2-3): EAEVAQSPRYKITEKSQAVAFWCDPISGHATLYWYRQILGQGPELLVQFQDESVVDDSQLPKDRFSAERLKGVDSTLKIQPAELGDSAMYLCASSYLKTDREAVDTQYFGPGTRLTVL.

V is TRBV19 and J is TRBJ1-4; TRBD1 might be the D (5 bases). This CDR3 is built from 14 residues. Germline V gene sequence: CDR1 LNHDA, CDR2 SQIVND (reference sequence). Trimming cost V 2 bases and J 5 bases, with 9 bases left between them. The chain's CDR3 is CASSIRDLNEKLFF. The CDR3 nucleotides are TGTGCCAGTAGTATACGGGACTTAAATGAAAAACTGTTTTTT. The variable domain in full, with the rest retrieved from reference TRBV19 and TRBJ1-4, is DGGITQSPKYLFRKEGQNVTLSCEQNLNHDAMYWYRQDPGQGLRLIYYSQIVNDFQKGDIAEGYSVSREKKESFPLTVTSAQKNPTAFYLCASSIRDLNEKLFFGSGTQLSVL.

The DNA of the CDR3 is TGTGCCATAGGGAGGGGGGTTAGCACAGATACGCAGTATTTT. Translated, it gives CAIGRGVSTDTQYF. The chain carries TRBV27 and TRBJ2-3; D perhaps matches TRBD2 (7 bases). The germline V and J ends were trimmed by 10 bases and 0 bases, with 14 bases remaining between them. Germline assignment: CDR1 MNHEY and CDR2 SMNVEV (reference sequence). This CDR3 has 14 residues.

The sample holds a few counts of this clone. The V and J genes are TRBV30 and TRBJ1-6; maybe TRBD1 (5 bases). Germline loops: CDR1 GTSNPN, CDR2 SVGIG (reference sequence). The germline V and J ends were trimmed by 2 bases and 10 bases, with 15 bases remaining between them. The CDR3 loop spans 14 amino acids. This chain's CDR3 is CAWSIGVDGSPLHF. The CDR3 nucleotides read TGTGCCTGGAGTATAGGGGTCGATGGATCACCCCTCCACTTT.

This clone was seen just once. V is TRBV19 and J is TRBJ2-7; 8 nucleotides align to TRBD1. In germline, CDR1 is LNHDA, CDR2 SQIVND (reference sequence). This CDR3 spans 14 amino acids. Losses at the gene ends were 5 bases for V and 2 bases for J; bases not matched to a gene: 5. The CDR3 loop is CASSPGQGPYEQYF. CDR3 coding DNA: TGTGCCAGTAGTCCCGGACAGGGTCCCTACGAGCAGTACTTC.

The gene calls are TRBV5-1 and TRBJ2-3, with 11 positions matching TRBD2. The CDR3 totals 14 residues. V shed 4 bases and J 5 bases; nucleotides not matched to a gene: 3. CDR1 and CDR2 from the germline V gene are SGHRS and YFSETQ. The CDR3 DNA reads as TGCGCCAGCAGCCCTGGGACTAGCGGAGATACGCAGTATTTT. Residues: CASSPGTSGDTQYF.

The chain couples TRBV30 to TRBJ2-7; TRBD2 matches 8 bases. J gave up 5 bases and V 1 base, and 7 bases lay outside the gene matches. The CDR3 totals 14 residues. Germline V gene lookup returns CDR1 GTSNPN and CDR2 SVGIG (reference sequence). CDR3 loop: CAWSGGLGGNEQYF. The CDR3 DNA reads TGTGCCTGGAGTGGGGGACTAGGAGGGAACGAGCAGTACTTC.

This chain connects TRBV7-7 to TRBJ2-7, with 7 bases aligning to TRBD1. This CDR3 contains 15 residues. V dropped 5 bases and J dropped 0; count of bases not matched to a gene: 7. Germline V gene sequence: CDR1 SSHAT, CDR2 FNYEAQ (reference sequence). This chain's CDR3 is CASSQGAGGSYEQYF. The CDR3 coding sequence is TGTGCCAGCAGCCAAGGGGCAGGGGGCTCCTACGAGCAGTACTTC.

This clone has a handful of counts. CDR3: CASSSQGNTEAFF. The CDR3 DNA follows: TGCGCCAGCAGCTCTCAGGGGAACACTGAAGCTTTCTTT. This sequence joins TRBV5-1 and TRBJ1-1; a weak D match, TRBD1 (5 bases). The V end lost 3 bases, the J end lost 1 base, and 7 bases lay between the germline ends. CDR1 SGHRS and CDR2 YFSETQ come from the germline V gene. The length of the CDR3 is 13 residues.

This sequence joins TRBV30 and TRBJ2-7; 8 bases are a match to TRBD1. The V segment lost 1 base and the J segment 2 bases; nucleotides outside the gene matches: 1. Germline lookup yields CDR1 GTSNPN and CDR2 SVGIG (reference sequence). The CDR3 length is 13 residues. The CDR3 here is CAWSAGGPYEQYF. In DNA, the CDR3 is TGTGCCTGGAGTGCAGGGGGCCCCTACGAGCAGTACTTC.

The rearrangement joins TRBV30 to TRBJ2-7; D not certain. CDR1 and CDR2 from the germline V gene are GTSNPN and SVGIG (reference sequence). The CDR3 totals 11 residues. V dropped 0 bases and J dropped 7 bases, with 7 bases sitting between them. The CDR3 coding sequence is TGTGCCTGGAGTGTATCAGCGGAGCAGTACTTC. Translation gives CAWSVSAEQYF.

The rearrangement links TRBV5-1 to TRBJ2-2, with 7 bases aligning to TRBD1. CDR3 length: 13 amino acids. J lost 4 bases, V lost 4 bases, and 1 base had no gene match. CDR1 and CDR2 (germline): SGHRS, YFSETQ. CDR3 amino acids: CASSRDSTGELFF. As DNA, the CDR3 is TGCGCCAGCAGCCGGGACAGCACCGGGGAGCTGTTTTTT.

The J gene is TRBJ1-2, the V gene TRBV6-1, with 8 bases matching TRBD1. The V gene end was trimmed by 3 bases and the J gene end by 4 bases; junction bases not matched to a gene: 4. This CDR3 has 14 amino acids. Germline V gene lookup returns CDR1 MNHNS and CDR2 SASEGT. Written as DNA, the CDR3 is TGTGCCAGCAGTGACGGGACAGGACTCTATGGCTACACCTTC. It translates to CASSDGTGLYGYTF.

This clone was seen more than once but under ten times. The chain joins TRBV14 to TRBJ1-1; perhaps TRBD1 as D (6 bases). The germline V and J ends were trimmed by 4 bases and 0 bases, with 9 bases remaining between them. Germline CDR1 is SGHDN and CDR2 is FVKESK. The CDR3 is 14 amino acids. The CDR3 reads CASSRTALNTEAFF. CDR3 nucleotide sequence: TGTGCCAGCAGCCGGACAGCTTTGAACACTGAAGCTTTCTTT.

The chain has TRBV5-1 and TRBJ2-7; D is ambiguous. CDR3 size: 13 residues. Trimming removed 2 bases at V and 0 bases at J, with 6 bases between. Germline CDR1 SGHRS, CDR2 YFSETQ. In nucleotides, the CDR3 is TGCGCCAGCAGCTTCACGAGCTCCTACGAGCAGTACTTC. This gives the protein CASSFTSSYEQYF.

This clone was counted a few times. V gene TRBV30 combines with J gene TRBJ2-2; D call uncertain. Germline V gene data show CDR1 as GTSNPN and CDR2 as SVGIG (reference sequence). The CDR3 is made up of 11 amino acids. Trimming pared 0 bases from V and 9 bases from J, leaving 5 bases between. The CDR3 nucleotides are TGTGCCTGGAGTGTATCTAGGGAGCTGTTTTTT. Amino acids: CAWSVSRELFF.